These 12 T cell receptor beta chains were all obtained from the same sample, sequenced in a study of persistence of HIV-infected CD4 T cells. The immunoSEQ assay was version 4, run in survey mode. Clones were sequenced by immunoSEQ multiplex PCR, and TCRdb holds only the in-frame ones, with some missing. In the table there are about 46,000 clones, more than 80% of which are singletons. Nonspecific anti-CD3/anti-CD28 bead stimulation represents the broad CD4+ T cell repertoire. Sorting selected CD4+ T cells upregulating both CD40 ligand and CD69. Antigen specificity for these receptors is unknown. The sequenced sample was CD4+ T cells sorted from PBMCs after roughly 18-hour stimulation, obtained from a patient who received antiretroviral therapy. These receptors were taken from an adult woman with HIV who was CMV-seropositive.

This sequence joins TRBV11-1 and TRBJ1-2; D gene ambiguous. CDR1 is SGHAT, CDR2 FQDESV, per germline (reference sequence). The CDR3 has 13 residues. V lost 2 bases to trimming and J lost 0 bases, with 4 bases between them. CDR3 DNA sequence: TGTGCCAGCAGCTTACAGCCTAACTATGGCTACACCTTC. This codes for CASSLQPNYGYTF.

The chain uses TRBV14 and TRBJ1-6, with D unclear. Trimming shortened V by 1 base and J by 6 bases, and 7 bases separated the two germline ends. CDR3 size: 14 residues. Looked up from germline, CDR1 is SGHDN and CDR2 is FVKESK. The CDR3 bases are TGTGCCAGCAGCCAAGTTCAGACTAATTCACCCCTCCACTTT. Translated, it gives CASSQVQTNSPLHF.

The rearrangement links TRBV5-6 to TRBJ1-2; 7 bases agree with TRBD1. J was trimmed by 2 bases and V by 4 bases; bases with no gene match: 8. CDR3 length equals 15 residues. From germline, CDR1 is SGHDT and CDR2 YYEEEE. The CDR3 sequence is CASSPWDRGNYGYTF. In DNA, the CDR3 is TGTGCCAGCAGCCCCTGGGACAGAGGAAACTATGGCTACACCTTC.

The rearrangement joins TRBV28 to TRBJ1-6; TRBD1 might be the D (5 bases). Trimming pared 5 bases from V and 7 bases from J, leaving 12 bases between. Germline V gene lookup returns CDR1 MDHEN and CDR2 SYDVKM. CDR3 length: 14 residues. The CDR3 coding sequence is TGTGCCAGCAGTGGCTTGGGACCGAATTCACCCCTCCACTTT. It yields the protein CASSGLGPNSPLHF.

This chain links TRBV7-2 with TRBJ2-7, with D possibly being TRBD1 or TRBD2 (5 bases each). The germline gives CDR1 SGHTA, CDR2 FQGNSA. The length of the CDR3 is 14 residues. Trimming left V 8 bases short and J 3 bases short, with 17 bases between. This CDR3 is CASEELRGVYEQYF. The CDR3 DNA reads TGTGCCAGCGAGGAGTTGAGAGGGGTCTACGAGCAGTACTTC.

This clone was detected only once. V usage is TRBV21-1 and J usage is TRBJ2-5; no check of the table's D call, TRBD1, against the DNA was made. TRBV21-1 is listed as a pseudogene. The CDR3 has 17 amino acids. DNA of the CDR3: TGTGCCAGCAGCAGGGACCCTGCAGGGGGGCTAACAGAGACCCAGTACTTC. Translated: CASSRDPAGGLTETQYF.

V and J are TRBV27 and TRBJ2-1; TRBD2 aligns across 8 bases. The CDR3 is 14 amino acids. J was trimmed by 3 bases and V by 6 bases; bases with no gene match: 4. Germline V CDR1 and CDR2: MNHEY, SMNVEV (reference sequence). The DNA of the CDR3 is TGTGCCAGCAGACCCGGGACTAGCTACAATGAGCAGTTCTTC. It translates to CASRPGTSYNEQFF.

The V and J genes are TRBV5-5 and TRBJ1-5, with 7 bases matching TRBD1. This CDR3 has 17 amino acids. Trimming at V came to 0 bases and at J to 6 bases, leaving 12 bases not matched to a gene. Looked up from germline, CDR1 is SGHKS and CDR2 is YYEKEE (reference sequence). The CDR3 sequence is CASSLVLGTEGVQPQHF. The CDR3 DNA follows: TGTGCCAGCAGCTTGGTACTGGGGACAGAAGGTGTTCAGCCCCAGCATTTT.

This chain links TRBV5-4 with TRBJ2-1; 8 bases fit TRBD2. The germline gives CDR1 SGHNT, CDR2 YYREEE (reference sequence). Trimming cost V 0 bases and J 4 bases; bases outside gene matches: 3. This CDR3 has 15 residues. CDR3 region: CASSLDGGGYNEQFF. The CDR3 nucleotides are TGTGCCAGCAGCTTGGACGGCGGGGGGTACAATGAGCAGTTCTTC.

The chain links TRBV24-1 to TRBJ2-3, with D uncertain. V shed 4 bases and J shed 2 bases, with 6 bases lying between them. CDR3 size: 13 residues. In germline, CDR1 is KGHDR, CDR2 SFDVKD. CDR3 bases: TGTGCCACCAGTGACAGAATCACAGATACGCAGTATTTT. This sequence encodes CATSDRITDTQYF.

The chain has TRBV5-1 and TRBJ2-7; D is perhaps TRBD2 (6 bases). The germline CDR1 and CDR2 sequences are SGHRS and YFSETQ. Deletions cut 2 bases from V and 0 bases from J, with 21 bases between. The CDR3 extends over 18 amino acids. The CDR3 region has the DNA TGCGCCAGCAGCTTTGGGCAGACGGTGGGACTTTACTCCTACGAGCAGTACTTC. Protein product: CASSFGQTVGLYSYEQYF.

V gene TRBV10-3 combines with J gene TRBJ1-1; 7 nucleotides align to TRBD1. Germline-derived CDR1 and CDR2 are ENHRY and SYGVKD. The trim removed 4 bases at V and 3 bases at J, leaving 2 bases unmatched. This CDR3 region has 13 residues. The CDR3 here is CAISADRDTEAFF. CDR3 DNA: TGTGCCATCAGTGCTGACAGGGACACTGAAGCTTTCTTT.